These 25 T cell receptor beta chains were sequenced from one sample in a study of beta chain features in type 1 diabetes. Reverse transcription of all isolated RNA meant that expressed TCRB transcripts were sequenced. Assay used: immunoSEQ multiplex PCR; TCRdb lists only in-frame clones, some missing. This sample has roughly 330,000 clones; approximately 11% occur once, and the top ten carry 0.015% to 0.02%. What was sequenced was naive CD4+ T cells from blood. The receptors originated from a woman under 40 in good health.

This clone has a handful of counts. CDR3 amino acids: CASSQRSEQYF. The CDR3 DNA reads TGTGCCAGCAGCCAGCGCAGCGAGCAGTACTTC. The rearrangement uses TRBV11-1 and TRBJ2-7; D not certain. The CDR3 is 11 amino acids. The V gene lost 5 bases and the J gene lost 6 bases, with 8 bases spanning the gap. CDR1 and CDR2 (germline): SGHAT, FQDESV (reference sequence).

This chain joins TRBV19 and TRBJ2-1, with 8 bases fitting TRBD2. The ends lost 6 bases at V and 5 bases at J; junction bases unmatched: 3. CDR3 length equals 13 residues. The germline V gene encodes CDR1 LNHDA and CDR2 SQIVND (reference sequence). CDR3 in amino acids: CASSGLANNEQFF. CDR3 DNA sequence: TGTGCCAGTAGCGGACTAGCTAACAATGAGCAGTTCTTC.

This clone occurred a few times. The chain has TRBV6-4 and TRBJ1-5; tentatively, D is TRBD1 (5 bases). This CDR3 is 13 amino acids long. Looked up from germline, CDR1 is MRHNA and CDR2 is SNTAGT. With 4 bases removed from V and 3 bases from J, the gap between germline ends came to 7 bases. The CDR3 is CASSGQPNQPQHF. For the CDR3, the DNA is TGTGCCAGCAGTGGACAGCCCAATCAGCCCCAGCATTTT.

This clone has more than one count but fewer than ten. The J gene is TRBJ1-1, the V gene TRBV27; 7 positions agree with TRBD1. Germline CDR1 and CDR2: MNHEY and SMNVEV (reference sequence). The V gene end was trimmed by 4 bases and the J gene end by 8 bases; junction bases not matched to a gene: 10. The CDR3 is made up of 14 amino acids. This CDR3 is CASSSLTGLTEAFF. CDR3 in DNA: TGTGCCAGCAGTTCCCTGACAGGGTTAACAGAAGCTTTCTTT.

This clone was counted only a few times. CDR3 sequence: CSVQVLATSTDTQYF. For the CDR3, the DNA is TGCAGCGTTCAAGTCTTAGCTACTAGCACAGATACGCAGTATTTT. This chain uses TRBV29-1 with TRBJ2-3, with D hard to call. Between the trimmed V and J ends, which lost 5 bases and 0 bases, there was a span of 15 bases. There are 15 residues in the CDR3. CDR1 is SQVTM and CDR2 is ANQGSEA in the germline V gene.

The rearrangement uses TRBV7-2 and TRBJ1-1; possible D gene TRBD1, 6 bases. CDR1 SGHTA and CDR2 FQGNSA come from the germline V gene. V lost 6 bases and J 5 bases, leaving 19 bases between the germline ends. CDR3 length: 15 residues. For the CDR3, the DNA is TGTGCCAGCAGGCACGCGGGGGGGCGTTGGACTGAAGCTTTCTTT. Protein: CASRHAGGRWTEAFF.

The V gene is TRBV5-5, the J gene TRBJ1-1; D gene ambiguous. Trimming stripped 2 bases from V and 0 bases from J, with 8 bases between. Germline V gene sequence: CDR1 SGHKS, CDR2 YYEKEE (reference sequence). CDR3 length: 14 residues. The CDR3 DNA is TGTGCCAGCAGCTTCTCCCTTATGAACACTGAAGCTTTCTTT. Encoded protein: CASSFSLMNTEAFF. The variable domain in full, with the rest retrieved from reference TRBV5-5 and TRBJ1-1, is DAGVTQSPTHLIKTRGQQVTLRCSPISGHKSVSWYQQVLGQGPQFIFQYYEKEERGRGNFPDRFSARQFPNYSSELNVNALLLGDSALYLCASSFSLMNTEAFFGQGTRLTVV.

V and J are TRBV2 and TRBJ2-3, with 12 nucleotides matching TRBD1. V trimming: 8 bases; J trimming: 1 base; junction bases outside the gene matches: 10. Germline V gene sequence: CDR1 SNHLY, CDR2 FYNNEI. This CDR3 contains 17 residues. The CDR3 DNA is TGTGCCAGCGATTCCGGGACAGGGGGCTCGGGCACAGATACGCAGTATTTT. Amino acid sequence: CASDSGTGGSGTDTQYF.

This clone was detected a few times. The V and J genes are TRBV7-3 and TRBJ2-3; D gene ambiguous. The CDR3 spans 13 residues. The V and J ends lost 5 bases and 6 bases respectively, with 12 bases between them. Germline-derived CDR1 and CDR2 are SGHTA and FQGTGA. CDR3 nucleotides: TGTGCCAGCAGCGTGTCAGGTGGGGATACGCAGTATTTT. Protein product: CASSVSGGDTQYF.

Concerning this clone: Sequence at one end of the junction differs from germline and may be a read error. The chain recombines TRBV7-7 with TRBJ2-1; 11 bases map to TRBD2. This CDR3 comprises 15 residues. Germline loops: CDR1 SSHAT, CDR2 FNYEAQ (reference sequence). CDR3 loop: CASSLIAGGPGEQFF. CDR3 nucleotides: TGTGCTAGCAGCTTAATAGCGGGAGGGCCAGGTGAGCAGTTCTTC.

In this sample, this clone turned up a few times. This chain joins TRBV6-6 and TRBJ2-7, with no clear D. The germline gives CDR1 MNHNY, CDR2 SVGAGI (reference sequence). V was pared by 2 bases and J by 5 bases, with 4 bases between. This CDR3 contains 11 residues. Here the CDR3 reads CASSYINEQYF. The DNA for the CDR3 is TGTGCCAGCAGTTACATCAACGAGCAGTACTTC.

This clone has a handful of counts. This rearrangement joins TRBV5-1 to TRBJ1-5; D unresolved. The CDR3 totals 16 residues. V was cut by 0 bases and J by 2 bases, with 12 bases left in between. Germline-derived CDR1 and CDR2 are SGHRS and YFSETQ. The CDR3 here is CASSLDGRDRNQPQHF. The CDR3 DNA follows: TGCGCCAGCAGCTTGGACGGGAGAGATCGCAATCAGCCCCAGCATTTT. Complete variable domain (other parts from reference TRBV5-1 and TRBJ1-5): KAGVTQTPRYLIKTRGQQVTLSCSPISGHRSVSWYQQTPGQGLQFLFEYFSETQRNKGNFPGRFSGRQFSNSRSEMNVSTLELGDSALYLCASSLDGRDRNQPQHFGDGTRLSIL.

This chain joins TRBV9 and TRBJ2-2, with a possible D match to TRBD1 (5 bases). V lost 0 bases and J 4 bases, leaving 10 bases between the germline ends. The CDR3 extends over 15 amino acids. The germline V gene encodes CDR1 SGDLS and CDR2 YYNGEE. This chain's CDR3 is CASSVGQPGTGELFF. DNA for the CDR3: TGTGCCAGCAGCGTAGGACAGCCTGGCACCGGGGAGCTGTTTTTT.

The table lists this clone with a few counts. The chain links TRBV28 to TRBJ2-6, with TRBD1 as a possible D gene (6 bases). Germline V CDR1 and CDR2: MDHEN, SYDVKM. The CDR3 runs to 16 residues. V lost 6 bases and J lost 1, with 13 bases in between. The CDR3 reads CASSLSGASGANVLTF. CDR3 in DNA: TGTGCCAGCAGCCTTTCAGGGGCTTCTGGGGCCAACGTCCTGACTTTC. The whole variable domain, filled in from reference TRBV28 and TRBJ2-6, reads DVKVTQSSRYLVKRTGEKVFLECVQDMDHENMFWYRQDPGLGLRLIYFSYDVKMKEKGDIPEGYSVSREKKERFSLILESASTNQTSMYLCASSLSGASGANVLTFGAGSRLTVL.

In this sample, this clone turned up a few times. The chain employs TRBV7-3 and TRBJ2-1, with D perhaps matching TRBD2 (5 bases). CDR1 SGHTA and CDR2 FQGTGA come from the germline V gene. The CDR3 extends over 14 amino acids. V was trimmed by 5 bases and J by 7 bases, leaving 15 bases between them. The CDR3 protein is CASSLAGRTNEQFF. The CDR3, as DNA: TGTGCCAGCAGCCTAGCTGGGAGAACGAATGAGCAGTTCTTC. Supplemented by reference TRBV7-3 and TRBJ2-1, the full variable domain reads GAGVSQTPSNKVTEKGKYVELRCDPISGHTALYWYRQSLGQGPEFLIYFQGTGAADDSGLPNDRFFAVRPEGSVSTLKIQRTERGDSAVYLCASSLAGRTNEQFFGPGTRLTVL.

This clone was recorded a few times. The same CDR3 is also encoded by other DNA sequences in this sample. This rearrangement joins TRBV2 to TRBJ1-5, with D hard to call. V shed 6 bases and J shed 0 bases, with 6 bases lying between them. This CDR3 is built from 13 residues. The germline CDR1 and CDR2 sequences are SNHLY and FYNNEI. The CDR3 reads CASSADSNQPQHF. The CDR3 DNA follows: TGTGCCAGCAGCGCGGATAGCAATCAGCCCCAGCATTTT.

Only a few counts were recorded for this clone. The chain carries TRBV19 and TRBJ2-1, with 10 nucleotides matching TRBD2. This CDR3 region has 17 residues. The V segment lost 1 base and the J segment 10 bases; nucleotides outside the gene matches: 13. Per germline, CDR1 LNHDA and CDR2 SQIVND (reference sequence). As DNA, the CDR3 is TGTGCCAGTAGTATAGGTCCCGGGACTAGCGCCACCCCAGAGCAGTTCTTC. Protein: CASSIGPGTSATPEQFF.

This clone was detected only a few times. J is TRBJ1-2 and V is TRBV5-1; TRBD1 aligns across 10 bases. The CDR3 extends over 13 amino acids. Germline V lookup: CDR1 SGHRS, CDR2 YFSETQ. The V segment lost 4 bases and the J segment 4 bases; nucleotides outside the gene matches: 1. The CDR3 sequence is CASSGTGVYGYTF. CDR3 DNA: TGCGCCAGCAGCGGGACAGGGGTCTATGGCTACACCTTC. Combining the CDR3 with reference TRBV5-1 and TRBJ1-2 gives the whole variable domain KAGVTQTPRYLIKTRGQQVTLSCSPISGHRSVSWYQQTPGQGLQFLFEYFSETQRNKGNFPGRFSGRQFSNSRSEMNVSTLELGDSALYLCASSGTGVYGYTFGSGTRLTVV.

A word on this clone: The same CDR3 can be traced to other DNA sequences in this sample. This rearrangement joins TRBV9 to TRBJ2-1, with 10 bases aligning to TRBD2. The CDR3 extends over 15 amino acids. The ends lost 2 bases at V and 5 bases at J; junction bases unmatched: 4. CDR1 is SGDLS, CDR2 YYNGEE, per germline. The CDR3, as DNA: TGTGCCAGCAGCGTCCTAGCGGGAGATCACAATGAGCAGTTCTTC. Translation: CASSVLAGDHNEQFF.

Points on this clone: This sample also contains other DNA sequences that code for the same CDR3. The chain couples TRBV9 to TRBJ2-1; D is unclear. CDR1 is SGDLS and CDR2 is YYNGEE in the germline V gene. V lost 2 bases and J lost 2, with 5 bases in between. The length of the CDR3 is 13 residues. The CDR3 DNA reads TGTGCCAGCAGCGTTCTAGCCTACAATGAGCAGTTCTTC. Its protein product is CASSVLAYNEQFF.

This chain links TRBV7-6 with TRBJ2-3; 11 nucleotides match TRBD2. The CDR3 runs 17 residues. J was trimmed by 4 bases and V by 4 bases; bases with no gene match: 10. From germline, CDR1 is SGHVS and CDR2 FNYEAQ. The CDR3, as DNA: TGTGCCAGCAGCTCCACGGGGGGGACTAGCGGCGCAGATACGCAGTATTTT. Translated, it gives CASSSTGGTSGADTQYF.

This clone was detected once. This chain links TRBV5-4 with TRBJ2-3, with 9 bases identical to TRBD2. The germline V gene has CDR1 SGHNT and CDR2 YYREEE (reference sequence). The CDR3 runs to 15 residues. With 5 bases clipped from V and 3 bases from J, the junction kept 7 bases outside the gene matches. CDR3 sequence reads: CASREFSGSTDTQYF. The CDR3 DNA follows: TGTGCCAGCAGGGAGTTTAGCGGGAGTACAGATACGCAGTATTTT. Combining the CDR3 with reference TRBV5-4 and TRBJ2-3 gives the whole variable domain ETGVTQSPTHLIKTRGQQVTLRCSSQSGHNTVSWYQQALGQGPQFIFQYYREEENGRGNFPPRFSGLQFPNYSSELNVNALELDDSALYLCASREFSGSTDTQYFGPGTRLTVL.

A few counts support this clone. V gene TRBV7-2 combines with J gene TRBJ2-7; D possibly corresponds to TRBD1 (5 bases). Germline CDR1 SGHTA, CDR2 FQGNSA. The length of the CDR3 is 16 residues. The V gene lost 1 base and the J gene lost 3 bases, with 16 bases spanning the gap. This CDR3 is CASSLVWSQGGYEQYF. CDR3 nucleotide sequence: TGTGCCAGCAGCTTAGTGTGGTCCCAGGGCGGCTACGAGCAGTACTTC.

The rearrangement joins TRBV28 to TRBJ2-7; no reliable D call. The CDR3 sequence is 13 residues long. CDR1 is MDHEN, CDR2 SYDVKM, per germline. V was clipped by 2 bases and J by 2 bases, with 7 bases between them. The CDR3 bases are TGTGCCAGCAGTTTAACTCAAACCTACGAGCAGTACTTC. Its protein product is CASSLTQTYEQYF.

This clone was counted only a few times. The chain joins TRBV18 to TRBJ2-3; D is possibly TRBD2 (6 bases). CDR3 length: 17 amino acids. Germline V lookup: CDR1 KGHSH, CDR2 LQKENI. With 0 bases removed from V and 1 base from J, the gap between germline ends came to 14 bases. CDR3 sequence reads: CASSPPTGGARTDTQYF. The DNA for the CDR3 is TGTGCCAGCTCACCACCAACGGGCGGGGCCCGCACAGATACGCAGTATTTT.